This TCR beta chain was identified in a study of blood T cell repertoires in COVID-19. Study in general: Sites in the United States, Italy and Spain provided acute and convalescent COVID-19 samples. Sources were T cells, B-cell-depleted T cells, or PBMCs; the material itself was cDNA or gDNA.

The germline CDR1 and CDR2 sequences are MGHDK and SYGVNS. This CDR3 is 16 amino acids long. V lost 0 bases to trimming and J lost 4 bases, with 14 bases between them. Per the original data handling: For nucleated cells, counts were estimated from reference gene primer amplification. The protocol was immunoSEQ multiplex PCR, while the TCRdb copy is restricted to in-frame clones and leaves out a portion. The DNA gave D and trimming, while V, J and clone size come from that table. There are 45,000 to 65,000 clones in the sample; 90% to 95% occur only once, and around 9% lies in the top ten. The sample taken for sequencing was peripheral blood. This receptor was identified in a human donor in a cohort sampled during active COVID-19. The chain has TRBV25-1 and TRBJ2-3; D call uncertain. CDR3 region: CASSEYKIAGPDTQYF. The CDR3 coding sequence is TGTGCCAGCAGTGAATATAAAATAGCCGGCCCAGATACGCAGTATTTT.